This is a list of T cell receptor beta chains from one sample in a study of early stage breast cancer tumors. The protocol was immunoSEQ multiplex PCR, while the TCRdb copy is restricted to in-frame clones and leaves out a portion. The sample yields 39,000 or so clones, over 60% seen once. Sequenced sample: blood. The receptors were sampled from a person aged 50 to 59 with breast cancer. Both conserved end residues are part of each CDR3. Fields, in order: clone size, D gene, V gene, J gene, CDR3 protein, CDR3 DNA. D genes are given only for firm matches. Size tells how often a clone was seen (once, few, many) or the class of an expanded clone, and some rows leave it out.

>few|TRBD1|TRBV7-2|TRBJ1-1
CASSHRGRRDTEAFF
TGTGCCAGCAGTCACAGGGGGCGCAGGGACACTGAAGCTTTCTTT
>-|TRBD1|TRBV19|TRBJ2-7
CASSDRGNSYEQYF
TGTGCCAGTAGTGACAGGGGGAACTCCTACGAGCAGTACTTC
>-|TRBD1|TRBV6-5|TRBJ2-3
CASPDRGTDTQYF
TGTGCCAGCCCGGACAGGGGAACAGATACGCAGTATTTT
>-|TRBD1|TRBV7-7|TRBJ2-6
CASSLYPTGPPGTNVLTF
TGTGCTAGCAGCTTATACCCGACAGGGCCTCCTGGTACCAACGTCCTGACTTTC
>once|-|TRBV2|TRBJ2-3
CASRIEASTDTQYF
TGTGCCAGCCGTATAGAGGCTAGCACAGATACGCAGTATTTT
>-|-|TRBV2|TRBJ2-1
CASGAVSYNEQFF
TGTGCCAGTGGGGCGGTTTCCTACAATGAGCAGTTCTTC
>-|TRBD1|TRBV12-5|TRBJ1-2
CASGWGDRAGRDGYTF
TGTGCTAGTGGTTGGGGAGACAGGGCAGGTCGGGATGGCTACACCTTC
>-|TRBD1|TRBV6-5|TRBJ1-3
CASTSQGVGNTIYF
TGTGCCAGCACCTCACAGGGGGTTGGAAACACCATATATTTT
>-|-|TRBV20-1|TRBJ2-7
CSAAQEDEQYF
TGCAGTGCAGCTCAGGAGGACGAGCAGTACTTC
>-|-|TRBV18|TRBJ1-2
CASSPGGNRENSGYTF
TGTGCCAGCTCACCGGGTGGGAACAGGGAGAATTCTGGCTACACCTTC
>-|TRBD2|TRBV11-1|TRBJ2-1
CASSLLAGPSGDEQFF
TGTGCCAGCAGCTTACTAGCGGGACCCTCAGGGGATGAGCAGTTCTTC
>-|TRBD1|TRBV6-5|TRBJ1-6
CASSYRDRRNSPLHF
TGTGCCAGCAGTTACCGGGACAGGAGAAATTCACCCCTCCACTTT
>-|-|TRBV4-2|TRBJ2-7
CASSQDLGAYEQYF
TGTGCCAGCAGCCAAGACCTAGGCGCATACGAGCAGTACTTC
>once|-|TRBV19|TRBJ1-5
CASSILPGSQPQHF
TGTGCCAGTAGTATTCTCCCAGGGTCCCAGCCCCAGCATTTT
>-|-|TRBV4-2|TRBJ2-2
CASSQASGGRDTGELFF
TGTGCCAGCAGCCAAGCTTCCGGGGGGCGAGACACCGGGGAGCTGTTTTTT
>few|-|TRBV6-5|TRBJ1-1
CASRKTGLGEAFF
TGTGCCAGCAGGAAAACAGGGCTCGGTGAAGCTTTCTTT
>-|-|TRBV7-6|TRBJ2-7
CASSLGPLGYEQYF
TGTGCCAGCAGCTTAGGCCCTCTAGGCTACGAGCAGTACTTC
>-|TRBD2|TRBV6-1|TRBJ2-7
CASIRGGSDEQYF
TGTGCCAGCATCCGTGGCGGGAGTGACGAGCAGTACTTC
>-|-|TRBV9|TRBJ2-3
CASSVAFGSTDTQYF
TGTGCCAGCAGCGTAGCGTTTGGCTCCACAGATACGCAGTATTTT
>few|-|TRBV18|TRBJ1-1
CASSPFNGEAFF
TGTGCCAGCTCACCCTTCAACGGTGAAGCTTTCTTT
>-|TRBD2|TRBV4-1|TRBJ2-5
CASSQDSLAGAETQYF
TGCGCCAGCAGCCAAGATAGCCTAGCGGGAGCAGAGACCCAGTACTTC
>-|-|TRBV30|TRBJ1-1
CAWSVRQGRTEAFF
TGTGCCTGGAGTGTACGGCAGGGGAGAACTGAAGCTTTCTTT
>-|-|TRBV9|TRBJ2-5
CASSVATLPRPGVAQYF
TGTGCCAGCAGCGTAGCTACGCTCCCGCGGCCGGGGGTGGCCCAGTACTTC
>-|TRBD2|TRBV6-5|TRBJ2-1
CASSYSLAGGPNEQFF
TGTGCCAGCAGTTACTCGCTCGCGGGGGGGCCCAATGAGCAGTTCTTC
>few|-|TRBV19|TRBJ1-5
CASSSQGLGEPQHF
TGTGCCAGTAGTTCACAGGGCTTGGGGGAGCCCCAGCATTTT
>-|-|TRBV19|TRBJ1-4
CASSLAGGDEEKLFF
TGTGCCAGTAGCCTCGCCGGAGGGGACGAGGAAAAACTGTTTTTT
>-|TRBD2|TRBV19|TRBJ2-3
CASSRGTSSYTDTQYF
TGTGCCAGTAGTAGAGGGACTAGCTCGTACACAGATACGCAGTATTTT
>-|TRBD2|TRBV10-2|TRBJ2-1
CASRLAGGNNEQFF
TGCGCCAGCAGGCTAGCGGGGGGTAACAATGAGCAGTTCTTC
>-|-|TRBV29-1|TRBJ2-2
CSVDYGGNTGELFF
TGCAGCGTTGATTACGGGGGGAACACCGGGGAGCTGTTTTTT
>once|-|TRBV6-1|TRBJ2-7
CASSERGTVGQYF
TGTGCCAGCAGTGAAAGGGGCACTGTAGGGCAGTACTTC
>-|-|TRBV13|TRBJ1-3
CASSLGGVFGNTIYF
TGTGCCAGCAGCTTGGGAGGAGTCTTTGGAAACACCATATATTTT
>-|-|TRBV2|TRBJ2-7
CASWGDSLTLTSLSSYEQYF
TGTGCCAGCTGGGGCGACAGCCTAACGTTGACATCACTCAGCTCCTACGAGCAGTACTTC
>-|-|TRBV12-5|TRBJ2-3
CASGLTGSDTQYF
TGTGCTAGTGGTTTGACAGGGTCTGATACGCAGTATTTT
>once|TRBD1|TRBV6-5|TRBJ1-2
CASSPPAGGGGYTF
TGTGCCAGCAGCCCCCCGGCAGGGGGCGGTGGCTACACCTTC
>-|TRBD1|TRBV2|TRBJ1-1
CASLYPGGEAFF
TGTGCCAGCTTGTATCCAGGGGGTGAAGCTTTCTTT
>few|-|TRBV5-1|TRBJ1-1
CASSSQGGDTEAFF
TGCGCCAGCAGCTCACAGGGAGGGGACACTGAAGCTTTCTTT
>-|TRBD2|TRBV4-1|TRBJ2-3
CASSQTRGAGDTQYF
TGCGCCAGCAGCCAAACGCGGGGGGCGGGGGATACGCAGTATTTT
>few|-|TRBV10-3|TRBJ1-2
CAISEPGDPNYGYTF
TGTGCCATCAGTGAGCCGGGGGATCCTAACTATGGCTACACCTTC
>-|TRBD1|TRBV25-1|TRBJ2-7
CASSASGTGSHEQYF
TGTGCCAGCAGTGCGTCCGGGACAGGGAGCCACGAGCAGTACTTC
>-|-|TRBV7-2|TRBJ2-3
CASSLEGEDTQYF
TGTGCCAGCAGCTTAGAGGGGGAAGATACGCAGTATTTT
>-|-|TRBV19|TRBJ1-2
CATLGQIYGYTF
TGTGCCACCCTCGGACAGATCTATGGCTACACCTTC